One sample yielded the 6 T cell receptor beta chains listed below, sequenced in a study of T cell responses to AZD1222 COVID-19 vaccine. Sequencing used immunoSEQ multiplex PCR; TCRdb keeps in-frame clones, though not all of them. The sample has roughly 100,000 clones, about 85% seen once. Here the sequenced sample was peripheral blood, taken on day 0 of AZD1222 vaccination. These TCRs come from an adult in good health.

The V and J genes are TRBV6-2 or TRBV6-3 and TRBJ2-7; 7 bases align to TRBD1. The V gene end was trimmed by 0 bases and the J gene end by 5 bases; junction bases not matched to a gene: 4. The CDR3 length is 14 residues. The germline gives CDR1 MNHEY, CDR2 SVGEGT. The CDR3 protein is CASSYSTGSDEQYV. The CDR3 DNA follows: TGTGCCAGCAGTTACTCGACAGGGAGTGACGAGCAGTACGTC.

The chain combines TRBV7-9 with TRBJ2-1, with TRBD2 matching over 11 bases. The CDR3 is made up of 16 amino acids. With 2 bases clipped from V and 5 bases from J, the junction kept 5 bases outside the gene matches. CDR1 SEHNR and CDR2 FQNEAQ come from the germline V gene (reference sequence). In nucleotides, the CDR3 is TGTGCCAGCAGCTTACCCGGGACTAGCGGCCACAATGAGCAGTTCTTC. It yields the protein CASSLPGTSGHNEQFF.

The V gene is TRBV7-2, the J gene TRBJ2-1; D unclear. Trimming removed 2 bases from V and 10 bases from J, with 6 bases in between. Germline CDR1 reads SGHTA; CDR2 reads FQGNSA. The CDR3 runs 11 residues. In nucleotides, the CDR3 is TGTGCCAGCAGCTTATATGGGGAGCAGTTCTTC. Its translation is CASSLYGEQFF.

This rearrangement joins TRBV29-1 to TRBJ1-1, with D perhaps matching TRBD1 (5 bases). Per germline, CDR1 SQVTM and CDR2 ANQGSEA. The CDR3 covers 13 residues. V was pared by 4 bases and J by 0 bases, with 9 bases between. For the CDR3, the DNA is TGCAGCGTTGGGGGCAGCATGAACACTGAAGCTTTCTTT. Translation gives CSVGGSMNTEAFF.

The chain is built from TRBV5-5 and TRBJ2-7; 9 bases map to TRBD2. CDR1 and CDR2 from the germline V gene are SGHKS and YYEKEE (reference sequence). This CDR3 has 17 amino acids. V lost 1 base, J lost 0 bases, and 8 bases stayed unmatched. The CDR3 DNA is TGTGCCAGCAGCTTGAGCGGGACTAGCAAGAGCTCCTACGAGCAGTACGTC. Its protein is CASSLSGTSKSSYEQYV.

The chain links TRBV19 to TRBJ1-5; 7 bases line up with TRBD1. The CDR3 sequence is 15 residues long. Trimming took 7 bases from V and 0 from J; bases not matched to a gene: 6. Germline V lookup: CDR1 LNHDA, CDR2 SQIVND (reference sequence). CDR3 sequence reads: CASTATGISNQPQHF. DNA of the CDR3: TGTGCCAGTACCGCGACAGGGATTAGCAATCAGCCCCAGCATTTT. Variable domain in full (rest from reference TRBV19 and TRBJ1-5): DGGITQSPKYLFRKEGQNVTLSCEQNLNHDAMYWYRQDPGQGLRLIYYSQIVNDFQKGDIAEGYSVSREKKESFPLTVTSAQKNPTAFYLCASTATGISNQPQHFGDGTRLSIL.